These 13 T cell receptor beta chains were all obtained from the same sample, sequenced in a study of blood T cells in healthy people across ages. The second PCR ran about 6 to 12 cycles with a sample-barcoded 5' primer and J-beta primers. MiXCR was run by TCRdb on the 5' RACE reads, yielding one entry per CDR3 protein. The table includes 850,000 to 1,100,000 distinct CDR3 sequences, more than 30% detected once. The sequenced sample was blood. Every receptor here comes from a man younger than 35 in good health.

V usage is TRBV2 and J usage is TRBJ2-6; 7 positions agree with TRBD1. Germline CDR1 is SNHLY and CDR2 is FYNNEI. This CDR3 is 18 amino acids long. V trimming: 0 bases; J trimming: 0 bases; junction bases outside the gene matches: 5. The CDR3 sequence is CASSEATGRISGANVLTF. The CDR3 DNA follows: TGTGCCAGCAGTGAAGCGACAGGGCGGATCTCTGGGGCCAACGTCCTGACTTTC.

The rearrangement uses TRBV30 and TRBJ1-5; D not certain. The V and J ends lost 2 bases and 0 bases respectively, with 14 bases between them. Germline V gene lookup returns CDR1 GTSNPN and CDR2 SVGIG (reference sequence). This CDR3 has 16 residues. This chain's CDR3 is CAWSPPVSTSNQPQHF. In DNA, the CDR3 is TGTGCCTGGAGTCCCCCTGTCTCTACTAGCAATCAGCCCCAGCATTTT.

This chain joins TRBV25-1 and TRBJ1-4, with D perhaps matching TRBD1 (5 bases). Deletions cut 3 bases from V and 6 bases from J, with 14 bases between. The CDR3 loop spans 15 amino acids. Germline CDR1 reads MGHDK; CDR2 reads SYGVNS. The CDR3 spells CASSDYSGIDEKLFF. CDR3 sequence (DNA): TGTGCCAGCAGTGACTACTCAGGGATTGATGAAAAACTGTTTTTT.

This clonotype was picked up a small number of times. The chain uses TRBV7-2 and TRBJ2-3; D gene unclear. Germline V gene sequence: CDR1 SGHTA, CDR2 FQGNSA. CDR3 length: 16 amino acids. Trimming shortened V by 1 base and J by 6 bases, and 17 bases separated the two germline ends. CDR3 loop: CASSLESALSADTQYF. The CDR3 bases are TGTGCCAGCAGCTTAGAGTCTGCCCTCAGTGCGGATACGCAGTATTTT.

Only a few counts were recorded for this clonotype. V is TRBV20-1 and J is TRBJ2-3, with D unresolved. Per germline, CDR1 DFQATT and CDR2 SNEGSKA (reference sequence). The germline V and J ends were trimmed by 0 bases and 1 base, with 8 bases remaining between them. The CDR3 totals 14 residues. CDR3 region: CSARDLGRTDTQYF. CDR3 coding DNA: TGCAGTGCTAGAGATCTCGGGCGCACAGATACGCAGTATTTT.

CDR3 DNA: TGCGCCAGCAGCTTCGGGTCTCCCTGGGATGAGCAGTTCTTC. Translated, it gives CASSFGSPWDEQFF. The chain is built from TRBV5-1 and TRBJ2-1; the D is unclear. This CDR3 comprises 14 residues. Trimming stripped 2 bases from V and 8 bases from J, with 14 bases between. Germline V lookup: CDR1 SGHRS, CDR2 YFSETQ. Based on the CDR3 plus reference TRBV5-1 and TRBJ2-1, the full variable domain is KAGVTQTPRYLIKTRGQQVTLSCSPISGHRSVSWYQQTPGQGLQFLFEYFSETQRNKGNFPGRFSGRQFSNSRSEMNVSTLELGDSALYLCASSFGSPWDEQFFGPGTRLTVL.

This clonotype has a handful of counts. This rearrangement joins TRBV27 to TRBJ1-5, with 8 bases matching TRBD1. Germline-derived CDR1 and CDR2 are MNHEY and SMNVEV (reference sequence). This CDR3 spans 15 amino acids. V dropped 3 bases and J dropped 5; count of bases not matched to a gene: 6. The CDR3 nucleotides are TGTGCCAGCAGTTTGCTCGGGACAGGAGATCAGCCCCAGCATTTT. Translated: CASSLLGTGDQPQHF.

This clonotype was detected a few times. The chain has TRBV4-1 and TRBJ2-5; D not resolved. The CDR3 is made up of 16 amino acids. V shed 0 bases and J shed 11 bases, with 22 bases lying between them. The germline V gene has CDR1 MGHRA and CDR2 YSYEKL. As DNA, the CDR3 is TGCGCCAGCAGCCAAGATTCGCCACACGCGTACAATGAGCAGTACTTC. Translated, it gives CASSQDSPHAYNEQYF.

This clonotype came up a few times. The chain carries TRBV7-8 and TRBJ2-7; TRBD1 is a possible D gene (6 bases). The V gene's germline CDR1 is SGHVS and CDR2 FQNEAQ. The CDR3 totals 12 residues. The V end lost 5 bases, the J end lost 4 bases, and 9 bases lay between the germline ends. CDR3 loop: CASSDTGYEQYF. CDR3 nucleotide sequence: TGTGCCAGCAGCGACACAGGGTACGAGCAGTACTTC.

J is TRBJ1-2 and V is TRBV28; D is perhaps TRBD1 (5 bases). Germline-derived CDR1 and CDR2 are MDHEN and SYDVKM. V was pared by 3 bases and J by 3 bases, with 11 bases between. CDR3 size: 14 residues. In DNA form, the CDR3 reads TGTGCCAGCAGTTTTCATCAGGGTGACTATGGCTACACCTTC. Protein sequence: CASSFHQGDYGYTF.

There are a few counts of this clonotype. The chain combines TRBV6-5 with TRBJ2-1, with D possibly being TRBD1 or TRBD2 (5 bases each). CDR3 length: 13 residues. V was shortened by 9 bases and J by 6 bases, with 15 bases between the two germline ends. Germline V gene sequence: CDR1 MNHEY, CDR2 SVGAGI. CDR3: CASSRGPTNEQFF. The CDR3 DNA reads TGTGCCAGTAGCCGGGGCCCGACCAATGAGCAGTTCTTC.

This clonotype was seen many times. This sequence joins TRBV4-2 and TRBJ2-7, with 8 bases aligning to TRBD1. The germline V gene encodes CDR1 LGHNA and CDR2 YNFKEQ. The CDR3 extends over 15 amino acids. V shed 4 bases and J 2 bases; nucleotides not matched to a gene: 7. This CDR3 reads CASSLWTGFTYEQYF. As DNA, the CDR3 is TGTGCCAGCAGCCTGTGGACAGGGTTTACCTACGAGCAGTACTTC.

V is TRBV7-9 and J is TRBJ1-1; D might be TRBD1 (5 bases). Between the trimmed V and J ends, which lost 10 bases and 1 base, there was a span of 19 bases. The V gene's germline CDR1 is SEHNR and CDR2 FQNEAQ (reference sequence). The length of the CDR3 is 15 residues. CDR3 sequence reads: CATPLAGISNTEAFF. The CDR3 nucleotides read TGTGCCACCCCTCTCGCAGGGATCTCGAACACTGAAGCTTTCTTT. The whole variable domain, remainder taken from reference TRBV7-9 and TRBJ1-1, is DTGVSQNPRHKITKRGQNVTFRCDPISEHNRLYWYRQTLGQGPEFLTYFQNEAQLEKSRLLSDRFSAERPKGSFSTLEIQRTEQGDSAMYLCATPLAGISNTEAFFGQGTRLTVV.